This TCR beta chain comes out of a study of T cells in localized non-small cell lung cancer. General study results and limits: Blood T cell density predicted longer survival; adjacent-lung clonality, shorter. Among the tissues sampled, uninvolved adjacent lung had the highest T cell clonality, above tumor. The tumor had only one region sequenced, so heterogeneity remains possible. Paired adjacent lung recovered a median approximately 57 of the top 100 tumor clones.

Clones were read by immunoSEQ multiplex PCR, and TCRdb kept only the in-frame ones, dropping some. The data contain several thousand clones, about 25% of them singletons. About this clone itself: Antigen unknown.

The sequences come from lung tumor tissue, collected before any cancer treatment. The receptor was isolated from a man aged 35-75 years with stage II lung adenocarcinoma.

DNA of the CDR3: TGTGCCAGCAGGGGGGAGGGGAGTAATTCACCCCTCCACTTT. Protein sequence: CASRGEGSNSPLHF. The rearrangement joins TRBV25-1 to TRBJ1-6, with D possibly being TRBD1 (5 bases). The germline CDR1 and CDR2 sequences are MGHDK and SYGVNS. The CDR3 runs 14 residues. V was clipped by 6 bases and J by 6 bases, with 12 bases between them.